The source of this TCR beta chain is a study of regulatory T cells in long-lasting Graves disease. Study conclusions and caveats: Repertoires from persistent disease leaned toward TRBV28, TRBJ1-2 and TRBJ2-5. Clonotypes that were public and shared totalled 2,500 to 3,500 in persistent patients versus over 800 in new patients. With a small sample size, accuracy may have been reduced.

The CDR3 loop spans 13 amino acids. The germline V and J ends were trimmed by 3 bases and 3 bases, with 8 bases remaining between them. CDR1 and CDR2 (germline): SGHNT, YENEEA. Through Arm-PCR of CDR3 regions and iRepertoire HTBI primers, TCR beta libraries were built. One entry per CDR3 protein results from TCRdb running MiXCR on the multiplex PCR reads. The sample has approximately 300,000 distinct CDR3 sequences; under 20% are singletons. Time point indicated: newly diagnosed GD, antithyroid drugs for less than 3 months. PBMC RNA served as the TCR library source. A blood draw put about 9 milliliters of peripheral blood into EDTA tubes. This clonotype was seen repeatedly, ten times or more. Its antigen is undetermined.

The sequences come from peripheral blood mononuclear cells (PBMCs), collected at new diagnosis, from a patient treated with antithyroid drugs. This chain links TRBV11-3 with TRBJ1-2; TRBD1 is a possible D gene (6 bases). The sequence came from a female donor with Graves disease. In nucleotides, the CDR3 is TGTGCCAGCAGCTTCGCAGGGGACTATGGCTACACCTTC. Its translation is CASSFAGDYGYTF.